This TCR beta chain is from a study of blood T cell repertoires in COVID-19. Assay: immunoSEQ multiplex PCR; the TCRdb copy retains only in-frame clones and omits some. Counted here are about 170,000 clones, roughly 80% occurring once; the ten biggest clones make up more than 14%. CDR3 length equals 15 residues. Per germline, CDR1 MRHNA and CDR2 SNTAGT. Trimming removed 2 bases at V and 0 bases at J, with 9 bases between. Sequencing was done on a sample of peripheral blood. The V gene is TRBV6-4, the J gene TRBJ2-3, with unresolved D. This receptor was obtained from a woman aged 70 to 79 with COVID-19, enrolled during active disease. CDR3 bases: TGTGCCAGCAGTGACCGAGCCGCTAGCACAGATACGCAGTATTTT. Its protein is CASSDRAASTDTQYF.